The clone carrying this T cell receptor (beta chain) showed up just a few times. Its antigen is not identified. Each diagnosis drew on symptoms, thyroxine, TRAb, thyroid ultrasound and orbital computed tomography findings. These data come from a study of T cells in Graves' hyperthyroidism and ophthalmopathy. Study details: Peripheral blood was acquired at first diagnosis, ahead of any therapy whatsoever.

CDR1 and CDR2 (germline): SGHTA, FQGTGA. The CDR3 loop spans 13 amino acids. V gave up 4 bases and J gave up 3 bases, with 9 bases separating them. It was RNA transcripts that yielded the amplified TCR beta CDR3 regions. HTBI primers were employed in a first-round RT-PCR of the TCR CDR3. TCRdb called the multiplex PCR reads again in MiXCR, with one record for every CDR3 protein. The sample holds roughly 740,000 distinct CDR3 sequences, 16% seen once. Study results and limitations: Within blood appeared most thyroid clonotypes that had expanded above 0.001.

The TCR originated in a man aged 18 to 35 with Graves' hyperthyroidism. This chain uses TRBV7-3 with TRBJ1-1; D might be TRBD1 (6 bases). Sequenced: blood. CDR3 DNA: TGTGCCAGCAGCTCGGACAGCTACACTGAAGCTTTCTTT. Protein product: CASSSDSYTEAFF.